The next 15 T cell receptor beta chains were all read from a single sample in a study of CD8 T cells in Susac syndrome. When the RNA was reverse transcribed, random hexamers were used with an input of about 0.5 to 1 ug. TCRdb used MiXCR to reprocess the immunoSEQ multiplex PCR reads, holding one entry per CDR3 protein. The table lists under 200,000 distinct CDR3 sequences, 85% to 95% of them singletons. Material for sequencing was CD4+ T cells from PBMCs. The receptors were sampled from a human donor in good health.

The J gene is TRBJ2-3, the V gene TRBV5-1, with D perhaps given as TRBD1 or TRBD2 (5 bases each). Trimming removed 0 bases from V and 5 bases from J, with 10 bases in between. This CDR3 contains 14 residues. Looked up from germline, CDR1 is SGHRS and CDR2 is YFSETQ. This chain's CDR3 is CASSLGGRLDTQYF. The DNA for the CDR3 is TGCGCCAGCAGCTTGGGGGGACGTTTAGATACGCAGTATTTT.

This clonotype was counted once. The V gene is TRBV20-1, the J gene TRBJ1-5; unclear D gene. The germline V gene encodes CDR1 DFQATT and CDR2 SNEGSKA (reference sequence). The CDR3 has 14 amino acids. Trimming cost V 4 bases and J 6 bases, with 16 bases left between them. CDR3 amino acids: CSAIGPSGGQPQHF. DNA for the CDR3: TGCAGTGCTATTGGGCCATCCGGAGGTCAGCCCCAGCATTTT.

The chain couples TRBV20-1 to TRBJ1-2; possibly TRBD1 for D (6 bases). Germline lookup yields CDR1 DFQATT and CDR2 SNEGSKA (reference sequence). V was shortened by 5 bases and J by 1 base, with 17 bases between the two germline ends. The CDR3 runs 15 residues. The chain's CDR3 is CSAETGVAINYGYTF. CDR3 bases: TGCAGTGCTGAGACAGGCGTGGCTATTAACTATGGCTACACCTTC.

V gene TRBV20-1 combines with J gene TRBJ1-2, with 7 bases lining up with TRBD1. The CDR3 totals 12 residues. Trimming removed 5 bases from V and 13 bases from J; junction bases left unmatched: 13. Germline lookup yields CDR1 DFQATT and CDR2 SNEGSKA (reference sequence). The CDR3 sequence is CSAGGQAASGTF. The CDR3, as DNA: TGCAGTGCTGGCGGACAGGCTGCGAGTGGCACCTTC.

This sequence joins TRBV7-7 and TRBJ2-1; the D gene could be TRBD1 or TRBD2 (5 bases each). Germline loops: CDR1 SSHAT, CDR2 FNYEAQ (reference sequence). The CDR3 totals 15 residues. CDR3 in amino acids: CASGRTPGAYNEQFF. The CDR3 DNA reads TGTGCATCCGGAAGGACTCCCGGGGCATACAATGAGCAGTTCTTC.

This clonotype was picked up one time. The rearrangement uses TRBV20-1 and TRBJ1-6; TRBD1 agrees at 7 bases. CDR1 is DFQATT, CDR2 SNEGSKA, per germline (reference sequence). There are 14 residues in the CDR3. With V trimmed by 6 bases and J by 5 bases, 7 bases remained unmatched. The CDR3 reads CSATPGQNNSPLHF. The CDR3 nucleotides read TGCAGTGCCACCCCGGGACAGAATAATTCACCCCTCCACTTT.

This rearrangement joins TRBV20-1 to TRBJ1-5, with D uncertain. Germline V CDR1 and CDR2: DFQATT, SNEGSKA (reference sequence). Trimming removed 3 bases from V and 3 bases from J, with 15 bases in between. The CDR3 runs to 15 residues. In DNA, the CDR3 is TGCAGTGCTAGTCCCCAGGAACAGCTCAATCAGCCCCAGCATTTT. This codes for CSASPQEQLNQPQHF.

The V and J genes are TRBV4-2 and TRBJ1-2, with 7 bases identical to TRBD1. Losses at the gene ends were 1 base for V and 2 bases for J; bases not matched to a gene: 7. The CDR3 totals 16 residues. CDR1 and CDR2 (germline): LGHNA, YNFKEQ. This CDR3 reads CASSQGSRTGNYGYTF. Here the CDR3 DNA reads TGTGCCAGCAGCCAAGGTTCCAGGACAGGCAACTATGGCTACACCTTC.

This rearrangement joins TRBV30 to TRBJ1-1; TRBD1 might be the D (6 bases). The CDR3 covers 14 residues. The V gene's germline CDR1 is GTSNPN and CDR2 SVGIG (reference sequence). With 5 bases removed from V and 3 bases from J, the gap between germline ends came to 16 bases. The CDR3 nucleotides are TGTGCCTGGGGTACGGGACACGATTACACTGAAGCTTTCTTT. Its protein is CAWGTGHDYTEAFF.

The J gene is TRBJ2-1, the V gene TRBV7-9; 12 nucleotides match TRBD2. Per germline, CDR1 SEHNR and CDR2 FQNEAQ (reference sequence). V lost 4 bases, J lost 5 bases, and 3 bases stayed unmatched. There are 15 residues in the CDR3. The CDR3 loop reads CASSSGLAGNNEQFF. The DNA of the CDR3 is TGTGCCAGCAGCTCCGGACTAGCGGGGAACAATGAGCAGTTCTTC. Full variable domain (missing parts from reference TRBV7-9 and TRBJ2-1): DTGVSQNPRHKITKRGQNVTFRCDPISEHNRLYWYRQTLGQGPEFLTYFQNEAQLEKSRLLSDRFSAERPKGSFSTLEIQRTEQGDSAMYLCASSSGLAGNNEQFFGPGTRLTVL.

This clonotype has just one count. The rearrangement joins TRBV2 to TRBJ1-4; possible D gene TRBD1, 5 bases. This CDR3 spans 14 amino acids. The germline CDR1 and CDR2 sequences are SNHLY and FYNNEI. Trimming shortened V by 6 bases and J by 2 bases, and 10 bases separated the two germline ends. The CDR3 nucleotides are TGTGCCAGCAGAAGACAGTTGACTAATGAAAAACTGTTTTTT. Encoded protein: CASRRQLTNEKLFF.

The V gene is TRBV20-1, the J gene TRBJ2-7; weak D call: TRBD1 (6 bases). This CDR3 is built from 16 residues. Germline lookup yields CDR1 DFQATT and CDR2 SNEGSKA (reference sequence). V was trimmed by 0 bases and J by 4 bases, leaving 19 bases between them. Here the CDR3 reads CSARDTVGRGSYEQYF. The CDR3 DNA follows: TGCAGTGCTAGAGATACTGTAGGCAGGGGTAGTTACGAGCAGTACTTC.

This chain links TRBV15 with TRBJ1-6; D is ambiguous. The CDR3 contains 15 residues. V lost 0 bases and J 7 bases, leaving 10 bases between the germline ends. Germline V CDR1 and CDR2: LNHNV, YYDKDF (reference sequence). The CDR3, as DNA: TGTGCCACCAGCAGAGATCAGTTGGAGAATTCACCCCTCCACTTT. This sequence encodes CATSRDQLENSPLHF.

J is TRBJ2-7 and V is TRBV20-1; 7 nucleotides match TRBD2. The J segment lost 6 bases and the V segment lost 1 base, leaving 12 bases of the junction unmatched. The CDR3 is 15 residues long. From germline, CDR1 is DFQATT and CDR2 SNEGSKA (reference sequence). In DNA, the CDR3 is TGCAGTGCTAGAGTGGGTTGGCTAGCGGTGGCCGAGCAGTACTTC. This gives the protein CSARVGWLAVAEQYF.

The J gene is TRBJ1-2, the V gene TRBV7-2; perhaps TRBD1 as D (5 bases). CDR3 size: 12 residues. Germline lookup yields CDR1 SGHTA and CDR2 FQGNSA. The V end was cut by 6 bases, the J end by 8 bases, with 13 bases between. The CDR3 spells CASSPGRAGYTF. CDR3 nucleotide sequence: TGTGCCAGCAGTCCGGGCAGGGCCGGCTACACCTTC.